The rows below give T cell receptor beta chains drawn from one sample of a study of shared clonotypes between healthy human individuals. Assay: immunoSEQ multiplex PCR; the TCRdb copy retains only in-frame clones and omits some. The data contain about 2.1 million clones, 85% to 95% of them singletons. The sequenced material came from naive CD8+ T cells from PBMCs. These receptors came from a man younger than 35 in good health. Some clones in this sample may be carry-over from other donors' samples. Both conserved end residues are part of each CDR3. D genes are given only for firm matches. Some rows have no size entry. The others give once, few or many, or a class for an expanded clone.

v_gene	d_gene	j_gene	abundance	CDR3nt	CDR3aa
TRBV7-2	TRBD2	TRBJ2-5	NA	TGTGCCAGCAGCTTAAGACTAGCGGGCGGCCAAGAGACCCAGTACTTC	CASSLRLAGGQETQYF
TRBV5-5	NA	TRBJ1-1	NA	TGTGCCAGCAGCAAGAATACCGGGACAACGAACACTGAAGCTTTCTTT	CASSKNTGTTNTEAFF
TRBV20-1	NA	TRBJ2-7	NA	TGCAGTGCCGAGGACGACTACGAGCAGTACTTC	CSAEDDYEQYF
TRBV28	NA	TRBJ1-5	once	TGTGCCAGCAGTCTCCCCGACTGGGGTCAGCCCCAGCATTTT	CASSLPDWGQPQHF
TRBV5-6	NA	TRBJ1-1	NA	TGTGCCAGCAGCTTGGGAGGCTCATTTGGCACTGAAGCTTTCTTT	CASSLGGSFGTEAFF
TRBV9	NA	TRBJ1-5	NA	TGTGCCAGCAGCGTAGGTTTCGGGGGCAATCAGCCCCAGCATTTT	CASSVGFGGNQPQHF
TRBV5-1	TRBD2	TRBJ2-1	NA	TGCGCCAGCAGTGTACCGGGACTAGCGGACTACAATGAGCAGTTCTTC	CASSVPGLADYNEQFF
TRBV2	NA	TRBJ2-4	NA	TGTGCCAGCAGTGAACTACTTTATCAGTACTTC	CASSELLYQYF
TRBV6-1	NA	TRBJ1-1	NA	TGTGCCAGCAGGTCCCGGGCTTTGGGCACTGAAGCTTTCTTT	CASRSRALGTEAFF
TRBV28	NA	TRBJ1-4	NA	TGTGCCACAGGAAAAACGGGGGAAAAACTGTTTTTT	CATGKTGEKLFF
TRBV5-1	TRBD2	TRBJ2-7	NA	TGCGCCAGCAGCTTTAAAAGCGGGGCTTACTACGAGCAGTACTTC	CASSFKSGAYYEQYF
TRBV5-1	NA	TRBJ1-1	NA	TGCGCCAGCAGCTTTGGACGGGGTGAAGCTTTCTTT	CASSFGRGEAFF
TRBV9	NA	TRBJ2-1	NA	TGTGCCAGCAGCGTAGGGCACGAGTTTGAGCAGTTCTTC	CASSVGHEFEQFF
TRBV5-1	NA	TRBJ2-3	NA	TGCGCCAGCAGCTTGGACACAGATACGCAGTATTTT	CASSLDTDTQYF
TRBV4-1	NA	TRBJ1-5	NA	TGCGCCAGCAGCCAAGATGGGTTAGAGAGCAATCAGCCCCAGCATTTT	CASSQDGLESNQPQHF
TRBV27	TRBD1	TRBJ2-1	NA	TGTGCCAGCAGTTCGACAGGGTGGATCGATGAGCAGTTCTTC	CASSSTGWIDEQFF
TRBV28	NA	TRBJ1-5	NA	TGTGCCAGCAGTTTATGGGCCGAGGGCAATCAGCCCCAGCATTTT	CASSLWAEGNQPQHF
TRBV14	TRBD2	TRBJ2-2	NA	TGTGCCAGCAGCTCCACTAGACTAGCCACCGGGGAGCTGTTTTTT	CASSSTRLATGELFF
TRBV30	NA	TRBJ2-1	once	TGTGCCTGGAGTGTACCTTGGCTAGCCGTTGCTAATGAGCAGTTCTTC	CAWSVPWLAVANEQFF
TRBV25-1	NA	TRBJ2-7	NA	TGTGCCAGCAGTGACAAGGCAGGGTCCTACGAGCAGTACTTC	CASSDKAGSYEQYF
TRBV29-1	TRBD1	TRBJ2-7	NA	TGCAGCGTCGTCGGGGACAGCTCCTACGAGCAGTACTTC	CSVVGDSSYEQYF
TRBV19	NA	TRBJ2-2	NA	TGTGCCAGTAGTATTTCTGGGAGATACACCGGGGAGCTGTTTTTT	CASSISGRYTGELFF
TRBV11-2	NA	TRBJ2-1	NA	TGTGCCAGCAGCACTCCGGACTACGGGTACAATGAGCAGTTCTTC	CASSTPDYGYNEQFF
TRBV6-5	NA	TRBJ2-1	NA	TGTGCCAGCAGTTACTCGTACCGGGTGACGGCTGAGCAGTTCTTC	CASSYSYRVTAEQFF
TRBV7-9	NA	TRBJ2-1	NA	TGTGCCAGCAGCTCCGCAACGTCCGGCTCGAATCAAGTCCACAATGAGCAGTTCTTC	CASSSATSGSNQVHNEQFF
TRBV5-4	NA	TRBJ1-2	once	TGTGCCAGCAGCTTGAGTATGATGAAGGATGGCTACACCTTC	CASSLSMMKDGYTF
TRBV4-1	TRBD2	TRBJ2-7	once	TGCGCCAGCAGCCAAGAACTAGCGGGATTGTACGAGCAGTACTTC	CASSQELAGLYEQYF
TRBV5-3	TRBD1	TRBJ2-7	NA	TGTGCCAGAAGCTTGGGTTGGGGGACAGCCTCCTACGAGCAGTACTTC	CARSLGWGTASYEQYF
TRBV15	NA	TRBJ1-1	NA	TGTGCCACTAGAGAGGGGGGAGAGGACACTGAAGCTTTCTTT	CATREGGEDTEAFF
TRBV28	TRBD1	TRBJ2-1	NA	TGTGCCAGCACCCTGAACAGGGGGGCCTACAATGAGCAGTTCTTC	CASTLNRGAYNEQFF
TRBV5-1	TRBD2	TRBJ2-7	NA	TGCGCCAGCAGCGCCCTCCCTGCGGGGAGGGCGGACGAGCAGTACTTC	CASSALPAGRADEQYF
TRBV7-3	TRBD1	TRBJ1-2	NA	TGTGCCAGCAGCTTGGGGACAGGGGGTGGCTACACCTTC	CASSLGTGGGYTF
TRBV4-3	NA	TRBJ2-7	once	TGCGCCAGCAGCCAAGATTGGGGCAACTCCTACGAGCAGTACTTC	CASSQDWGNSYEQYF
TRBV6-1	TRBD1	TRBJ1-1	NA	TGTGCCAGCAGAAGCGGGACAGGGGGAACTGAAGCTTTCTTT	CASRSGTGGTEAFF
TRBV4-1	NA	TRBJ2-4	NA	TGCGCCAGCAGCCAACCGCTAGCCAAAAACATTCAGTACTTC	CASSQPLAKNIQYF
TRBV9	NA	TRBJ1-2	NA	TGTGCCAGCACCCAGACAGGAAACTATGGCTACACCTTC	CASTQTGNYGYTF
TRBV30	NA	TRBJ2-2	NA	TGTGCCTGGCTTGGATTATTCAGTTCCGGGGAGCTGTTTTTT	CAWLGLFSSGELFF
TRBV5-6	NA	TRBJ2-7	NA	TGTGCCAGCAGCTTGTGGCAGGGTCCCTACGAGCAGTACTTC	CASSLWQGPYEQYF
TRBV28	NA	TRBJ2-1	NA	TGTGCCAGCAGTAGTGGTTTTTCCTACAATGAGCAGTTCTTC	CASSSGFSYNEQFF
TRBV30	TRBD2	TRBJ2-7	NA	TGTGCCTGGAGTGTACCCTGGCGGGGCAAAACTAGCGGGAGACCCTACGAGCAGTACTTC	CAWSVPWRGKTSGRPYEQYF
TRBV4-1	TRBD1	TRBJ2-7	NA	TGCGCCAGCAGCCCCCTCTCGGGACAGGGGGCCTACGAGCAGTACTTC	CASSPLSGQGAYEQYF
TRBV7-9	NA	TRBJ2-3	NA	TGTGCCAGCAGCTTAGCAGGGGGGACGGGAGTGTCAGATACGCAGTATTTT	CASSLAGGTGVSDTQYF
TRBV19	TRBD1	TRBJ1-5	NA	TGTGCCAGTAGGTCCGGACAGGGGTTGCTGAATAGCAATCAGCCCCAGCATTTT	CASRSGQGLLNSNQPQHF
TRBV5-4	TRBD1	TRBJ2-2	NA	TGTGCCAGCAGCATGGACAGGGATTACACCGGGGAGCTGTTTTTT	CASSMDRDYTGELFF
TRBV11-2	NA	TRBJ2-1	NA	TGTGCCAGCAGCGACCGGGATCCAACTCAGTTCTTC	CASSDRDPTQFF
TRBV19	NA	TRBJ1-2	NA	TGTGCCAGTACTAATTTCGGGGAGGGGATAGACTATGGCTACACCTTC	CASTNFGEGIDYGYTF
TRBV6-5	NA	TRBJ2-7	NA	TGTGCCAGCAGTTACTACCAGGGATCCTACGAGCAGTACTTC	CASSYYQGSYEQYF
TRBV19	NA	TRBJ2-2	once	TGTGCCAGTAGTATAGCGGGTGACACCGGGGAGCTGTTTTTT	CASSIAGDTGELFF
TRBV11-3	NA	TRBJ2-2	NA	TGTGCCAGCGGGAGGTCCTACACCGGGGAGCTGTTTTTT	CASGRSYTGELFF
TRBV27	TRBD1	TRBJ1-1	NA	TGTGCCAGCAGTCCATCGACAGGGTTGGTAGGCACTGAAGCTTTCTTT	CASSPSTGLVGTEAFF
TRBV4-2	TRBD2	TRBJ2-1	NA	TGTGCCAGCAGCCAAGCGGGAGGGGGGTATGAGCAGTTCTTC	CASSQAGGGYEQFF
TRBV9	NA	TRBJ2-1	NA	TGTGCCAGCAGCGTAGCTCCCCGGCCACACAATGAGCAGTTCTTC	CASSVAPRPHNEQFF
TRBV14	TRBD1	TRBJ2-7	NA	TGTGCCAGCAGCCCGGACAGGGCCTCCTACGAGCAGTACTTC	CASSPDRASYEQYF
TRBV7-9	NA	TRBJ1-4	NA	TGTGCCAGCGGACAAGTTGCAACTAATGAAAAACTGTTTTTT	CASGQVATNEKLFF
TRBV10-1	NA	TRBJ1-1	few	TGCGCCAGCAGTGATGAGAACACTGAAGCTTTCTTT	CASSDENTEAFF
TRBV6-5	NA	TRBJ2-1	NA	TGTGCCAGCACGGATACCTCCTACAATGAGCAGTTCTTC	CASTDTSYNEQFF
TRBV15	NA	TRBJ2-1	NA	TGTGCCACCAGCGCCAAGGACGGAAATGAGCAGTTCTTC	CATSAKDGNEQFF
TRBV7-9	TRBD1	TRBJ2-5	NA	TGTGCCAGCAGCTCTCAGGGACAGGAAGAGACCCAGTACTTC	CASSSQGQEETQYF
TRBV27	NA	TRBJ2-1	NA	TGTGCCAGCAGTCTCATAGCGGTTGACAATGAGCAGTTCTTC	CASSLIAVDNEQFF
TRBV9	NA	TRBJ2-6	NA	TGTGCCAGCAGCGTCAGGGGACCCCCCTCTGGGGCCAACGTCCTGACTTTC	CASSVRGPPSGANVLTF